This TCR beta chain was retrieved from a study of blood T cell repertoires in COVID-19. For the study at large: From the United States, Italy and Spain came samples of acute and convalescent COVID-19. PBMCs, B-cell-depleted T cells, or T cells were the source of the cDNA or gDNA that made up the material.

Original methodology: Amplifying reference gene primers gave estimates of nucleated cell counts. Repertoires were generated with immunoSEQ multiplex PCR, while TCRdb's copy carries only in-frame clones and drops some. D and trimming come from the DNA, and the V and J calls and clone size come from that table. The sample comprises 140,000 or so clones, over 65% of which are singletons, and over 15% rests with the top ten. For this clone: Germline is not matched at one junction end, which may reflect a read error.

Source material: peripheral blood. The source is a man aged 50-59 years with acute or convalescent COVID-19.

CDR3 coding DNA: TGTGCCAGCTCACCAGGACTTATACAGGGATACGGGCAGTACTTC. Translated: CASSPGLIQGYGQYF. This chain connects TRBV18 to TRBJ2-7, with TRBD1 as a possible D gene (6 bases). The germline gives CDR1 KGHSH, CDR2 LQKENI. The CDR3 extends over 15 amino acids.